This TCR beta chain was sequenced for a study of T cell changes during pregnancy in multiple sclerosis. Here immunoSEQ multiplex PCR was the method, and the copy in TCRdb shows in-frame clones only, minus some. The sample has roughly 72,000 clones; approximately 90% are singletons. The TCR sequence derives from a female donor with multiple sclerosis, enrolled in a pregnancy study. The sample was CD4+ T cells from peripheral blood mononuclear cells, taken before pregnancy.

DNA of the CDR3: TGTGCCAGCAGCTTAGGTGGGACAGCGAGTGAGCAGTTCTTC. Its protein product is CASSLGGTASEQFF. The rearrangement uses TRBV11-2 and TRBJ2-1, with TRBD1 matching over 7 bases. V lost 1 base and J lost 9; bases outside the gene matches: 6. Germline-derived CDR1 and CDR2 are SGHAT and FQNNGV. The CDR3 is made up of 14 amino acids.